Here is one TCR beta chain with its context. This record comes from a study of control samples from healthy donors and cancer patients. The protocol was immunoSEQ multiplex PCR, while the TCRdb copy is restricted to in-frame clones and leaves out a portion. The data hold under 300,000 clones, with over 75% observed a single time. Germline V gene sequence: CDR1 SGHNT, CDR2 YYREEE (reference sequence). This CDR3 comprises 14 residues. The V gene end was trimmed by 3 bases and the J gene end by 5 bases; junction bases not matched to a gene: 5. J is TRBJ2-1 and V is TRBV5-4, with TRBD2 matching 7 bases. The sample was PBMCs. This receptor was identified in a woman aged 55-75 years with lung cancer. CDR3 sequence: CASSWEGPHNEQFF. The CDR3 DNA reads as TGTGCCAGCAGCTGGGAGGGCCCCCACAATGAGCAGTTCTTC.